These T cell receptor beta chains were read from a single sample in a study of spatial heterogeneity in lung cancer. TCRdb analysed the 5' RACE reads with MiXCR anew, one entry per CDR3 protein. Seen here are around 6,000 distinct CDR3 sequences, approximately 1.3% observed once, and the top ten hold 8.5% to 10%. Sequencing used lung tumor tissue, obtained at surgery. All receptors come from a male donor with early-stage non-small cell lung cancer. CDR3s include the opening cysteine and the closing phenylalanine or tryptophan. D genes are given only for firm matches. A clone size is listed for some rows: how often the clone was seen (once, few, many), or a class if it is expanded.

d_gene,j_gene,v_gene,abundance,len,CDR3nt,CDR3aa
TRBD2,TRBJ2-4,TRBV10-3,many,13,TGTGCCATCTCTGGGAGGGGCAAAAACATTCAGTACTTC,CAISGRGKNIQYF
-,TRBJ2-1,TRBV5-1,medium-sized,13,TGCGCCAGCAGCCTGGACAGTAACAATGAGCAGTTCTTC,CASSLDSNNEQFF
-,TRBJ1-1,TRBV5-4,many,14,TGTGCCAGCAGCTCGGTGATTGGGAACACTGAAGCTTTCTTT,CASSSVIGNTEAFF
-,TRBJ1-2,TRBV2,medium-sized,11,TGTGCCAGCAGTCTCAACTATGGCTACACCTTC,CASSLNYGYTF
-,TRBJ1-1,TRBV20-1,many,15,TGCAGTGCTAGAGATAAGGAGGGAGGGGGCACTGAAGCTTTCTTT,CSARDKEGGGTEAFF
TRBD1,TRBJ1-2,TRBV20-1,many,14,TGCAGTGCTACCGGACAGGATGGGGGCTATGGCTACACCTTC,CSATGQDGGYGYTF
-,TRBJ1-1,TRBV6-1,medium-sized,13,TGTGCCAGCAGTCAACGGGGGGGCACTGAAGCTTTCTTT,CASSQRGGTEAFF
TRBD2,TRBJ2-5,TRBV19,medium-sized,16,TGTGCCAGTAGCATCCCCGGGCGGGAGACGGAGGGGATCCAGTACTTC,CASSIPGRETEGIQYF
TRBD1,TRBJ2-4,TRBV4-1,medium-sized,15,TGCGCCAGCAGCCAAGATAGGACAGGGAGAAACATTCAGTACTTC,CASSQDRTGRNIQYF
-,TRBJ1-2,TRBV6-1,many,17,TGTGCCAGCAGTGAGGTGCGGGGGTCCACTGCTAACTATGGCTACACCTTC,CASSEVRGSTANYGYTF
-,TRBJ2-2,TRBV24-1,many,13,TGTGCCACCAGTGTGAAGAACACCGGGGAGCTGTTTTTT,CATSVKNTGELFF
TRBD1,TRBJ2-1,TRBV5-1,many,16,TGCGCCAGCAGCACTCCAGGGGGCGAAGTCTACAATGAGCAGTTCTTC,CASSTPGGEVYNEQFF
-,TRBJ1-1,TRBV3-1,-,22,-,CASSPTAFYLCASGGQGAGAFF
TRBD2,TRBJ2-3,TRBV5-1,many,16,TGCGCCAGCAGTTTTGGGTTAGCGGGAATCACAGATACGCAGTATTTT,CASSFGLAGITDTQYF
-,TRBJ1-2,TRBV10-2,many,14,TGCGCCAGCAGTGAAGGGTTTACTAACTATGGCTACACCTTC,CASSEGFTNYGYTF
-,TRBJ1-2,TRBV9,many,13,TGTGCCAGCAGCGTAGGACATATGGGTGGCTACACCTTC,CASSVGHMGGYTF
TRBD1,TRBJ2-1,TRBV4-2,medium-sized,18,TGTGCCAGCAGCCAAGACGTAGTCAACAGGGGGTCGGGCAATGAGCAGTTCTTC,CASSQDVVNRGSGNEQFF
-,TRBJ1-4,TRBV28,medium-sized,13,TGTGCCAGCAGTTCTACAGAGAATGAAAAACTGTTTTTT,CASSSTENEKLFF
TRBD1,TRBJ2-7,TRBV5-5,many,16,TGTGCCAGCAGCTTAGGAACGACAGGGTTGTCCTACGAGCAGTACTTC,CASSLGTTGLSYEQYF
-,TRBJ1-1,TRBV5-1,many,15,TGCGCCAGCAGCCGAAAAGGGGATTTAGGGACTGAAGCTTTCTTT,CASSRKGDLGTEAFF
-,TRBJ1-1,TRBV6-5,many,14,TGTGCCAGCAAGGTCCAGGTTCTGAACACTGAAGCTTTCTTT,CASKVQVLNTEAFF
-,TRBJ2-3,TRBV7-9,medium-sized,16,TGTGCCAGCAGCCGCACCGGGACCCCTAGCACAGATACGCAGTATTTT,CASSRTGTPSTDTQYF